This is a list of T cell receptor beta chains from one sample in a study of blood T cell repertoires in COVID-19. Only in-frame clones appear in the TCRdb table, and some are missing; sequencing was by immunoSEQ multiplex PCR. The sample shows nearly 250,000 clones, about 90% of them seen only once. Sequencing was carried out using PBMCs or T cells enriched from blood (not recorded which). These receptors were taken from a man aged 50 or older who had been exposed to COVID-19. CDR3s include the opening cysteine and the closing phenylalanine or tryptophan. Each record gives: D gene, clone size, J gene, V gene, CDR3 DNA, CDR3 protein. The D gene is left open where the match is weak. Clone size appears in some rows only: once, few, many, or a class for an expanded clone.

d_call: TRBD1; clone_size: .; j_call: TRBJ1-1; v_call: TRBV7-3; cdr3_nt: TGTGCCAGCAGCTCACAGGGGGCCGGCACTGAAGCTTTCTTT; cdr3_aa: CASSSQGAGTEAFF
d_call: TRBD1; clone_size: .; j_call: TRBJ1-2; v_call: TRBV25-1; cdr3_nt: TGTGCCAGCAGTGCCCGGGACAGGGGGGACATTAACTATGGCTACACCTTC; cdr3_aa: CASSARDRGDINYGYTF
d_call: TRBD1; clone_size: .; j_call: TRBJ2-4; v_call: TRBV19; cdr3_nt: TGTGCCAGTAGGGCGACAGGGGAAAACATTCAGTACTTC; cdr3_aa: CASRATGENIQYF
d_call: .; clone_size: once; j_call: TRBJ2-3; v_call: TRBV5-4; cdr3_nt: TGTGCCAGCAGCCTTACTTATTTCACAGATACGCAGTATTTT; cdr3_aa: CASSLTYFTDTQYF
d_call: .; clone_size: once; j_call: TRBJ2-1; v_call: TRBV6-7; cdr3_nt: TGTGCCAGCATCGCAGGGTGGATCTACAATGAGCAGTTCTTC; cdr3_aa: CASIAGWIYNEQFF
d_call: TRBD2; clone_size: .; j_call: TRBJ2-3; v_call: TRBV7-6; cdr3_nt: TGTGCCAGCAGCTCCTCTAGCGGGCCGATCACAGATACGCAGTATTTT; cdr3_aa: CASSSSSGPITDTQYF
d_call: .; clone_size: .; j_call: TRBJ2-5; v_call: TRBV6-5; cdr3_nt: TGTGCCAGCAGTTCCCTCCGCGCAGGGCAAGAGACCCAGTACTTC; cdr3_aa: CASSSLRAGQETQYF
d_call: .; clone_size: .; j_call: TRBJ1-3; v_call: TRBV6-5; cdr3_nt: TGTGCCAGCAGTTCCGACAGGATCTCTGGAAACACCATATATTTT; cdr3_aa: CASSSDRISGNTIYF
d_call: .; clone_size: .; j_call: TRBJ1-1; v_call: TRBV21-1; cdr3_nt: TGTGCCAGCGGGACAACCATGAACACTGAAGCTTTCTTT; cdr3_aa: CASGTTMNTEAFF
d_call: TRBD1; clone_size: few; j_call: TRBJ1-1; v_call: TRBV5-1; cdr3_nt: TGCGCCAGCAGCCCACAGGGGCAGAACACTGAAGCTTTCTTT; cdr3_aa: CASSPQGQNTEAFF
d_call: .; clone_size: .; j_call: TRBJ2-7; v_call: TRBV27; cdr3_nt: TGTGCCAGCAGACGGGCGGGGAACCGCTACGAGCAGTACTTC; cdr3_aa: CASRRAGNRYEQYF
d_call: TRBD2; clone_size: once; j_call: TRBJ2-1; v_call: TRBV3-1/TRBV3-2; cdr3_nt: TGTGCCAGCAGCCAAGACCGGTCTAGCGGTTACAATGAGCAGTTCTTC; cdr3_aa: CASSQDRSSGYNEQFF
d_call: .; clone_size: .; j_call: TRBJ2-1; v_call: TRBV28; cdr3_nt: TGTGCCAGCAGTTCTCAGACAGACCACTACAATGAGCAGTTCTTC; cdr3_aa: CASSSQTDHYNEQFF
d_call: .; clone_size: .; j_call: TRBJ2-5; v_call: TRBV4-1; cdr3_nt: TGCGCCAGCAGCGCCGGGGCGGGAATCCAAGAGACCCAGTACTTC; cdr3_aa: CASSAGAGIQETQYF
d_call: TRBD1; clone_size: .; j_call: TRBJ2-7; v_call: TRBV5-1; cdr3_nt: TGCGCCAGCAGCCCGGGACAGGGGTTCTACGAGCAGTACTTC; cdr3_aa: CASSPGQGFYEQYF
d_call: TRBD2; clone_size: .; j_call: TRBJ2-3; v_call: TRBV28; cdr3_nt: TGTGCCAGCAGTCACGGGGGGGACACAGATACGCAGTATTTT; cdr3_aa: CASSHGGDTDTQYF
d_call: .; clone_size: .; j_call: TRBJ2-1; v_call: TRBV5-1; cdr3_nt: TGCGCCAGCCGGCCAGGGTCTACAATGGTGCAGTTCTTC; cdr3_aa: CASRPGSTMVQFF
d_call: TRBD1; clone_size: .; j_call: TRBJ1-4; v_call: TRBV6-4; cdr3_nt: TGTGCCAGCAGTGACTTAAAAAAGAGTTCCGGGACAGGGCTTCAACTGTTTTTT; cdr3_aa: CASSDLKKSSGTGLQLFF
d_call: .; clone_size: .; j_call: TRBJ1-1; v_call: TRBV20-1; cdr3_nt: TGCAGTGCTAGGAGGAGGACTGAAGCTTTCTTT; cdr3_aa: CSARRRTEAFF
d_call: TRBD1; clone_size: few; j_call: TRBJ2-2; v_call: TRBV29-1; cdr3_nt: TGCAGCGCCGGGCCCAGGGGGGGGGAGCTGTTTTTT; cdr3_aa: CSAGPRGGELFF
d_call: .; clone_size: .; j_call: TRBJ1-5; v_call: TRBV7-8; cdr3_nt: TGTGCCAGCAGCCAGATTAGAACTCTTAGCAATCAGCCCCAGCATTTT; cdr3_aa: CASSQIRTLSNQPQHF
d_call: .; clone_size: .; j_call: TRBJ1-1; v_call: TRBV29-1; cdr3_nt: TGCAGCGTTGAAGGCGGGGTTCGGTACACTGAAGCTTTCTTT; cdr3_aa: CSVEGGVRYTEAFF
d_call: .; clone_size: .; j_call: TRBJ1-1; v_call: TRBV12-3/TRBV12-4; cdr3_nt: TGTGCCAGCAGTTCAGTGTACACTGAAGCTTTCTTT; cdr3_aa: CASSSVYTEAFF
d_call: .; clone_size: .; j_call: TRBJ1-5; v_call: TRBV21-1; cdr3_nt: TGTGCCAGCAGCACCGACAGGGAAGTACAGCCCCAGCATTTT; cdr3_aa: CASSTDREVQPQHF
d_call: .; clone_size: .; j_call: TRBJ2-5; v_call: TRBV27; cdr3_nt: TGTGCCAGCAACCCTACAGGGATGGGGGCCCAAGAGACCCAGTACTTC; cdr3_aa: CASNPTGMGAQETQYF
d_call: .; clone_size: .; j_call: TRBJ2-3; v_call: TRBV27; cdr3_nt: TGTGCCAGCAGTTTCATGAGGACAGATACGCAGTATTTT; cdr3_aa: CASSFMRTDTQYF
d_call: TRBD1; clone_size: .; j_call: TRBJ1-1; v_call: TRBV25-1; cdr3_nt: TGTGCCAGCAGGGAGAGGGGACAGGGGGCCCCGAACACTGAAGCTTTCTTT; cdr3_aa: CASRERGQGAPNTEAFF
d_call: .; clone_size: .; j_call: TRBJ2-2; v_call: TRBV7-2; cdr3_nt: TGTGCCAGCAGCTTAGGAGCGAACACCGGGGAGCTGTTTTTT; cdr3_aa: CASSLGANTGELFF
d_call: .; clone_size: .; j_call: TRBJ1-5; v_call: TRBV28; cdr3_nt: TGTGCCAGCAGCGTTAGCAATCAGCCCCAGCATTTT; cdr3_aa: CASSVSNQPQHF
d_call: TRBD1; clone_size: .; j_call: TRBJ1-6; v_call: TRBV19; cdr3_nt: TGTGCCACCAGGGGGACCAATAATTCACCCCTCCACTTT; cdr3_aa: CATRGTNNSPLHF
d_call: TRBD2; clone_size: .; j_call: TRBJ2-3; v_call: TRBV30; cdr3_nt: TGTGCCTGGAAGCCGGGACTAGGAAGGGCAGATACGCAGTATTTT; cdr3_aa: CAWKPGLGRADTQYF
d_call: TRBD2; clone_size: .; j_call: TRBJ2-5; v_call: TRBV6-2/TRBV6-3; cdr3_nt: TGTGCCAGCAGTTACTCGATAGCGGGGGAGTACCAAGAGACCCAGTACTTC; cdr3_aa: CASSYSIAGEYQETQYF
d_call: TRBD1; clone_size: .; j_call: TRBJ2-2; v_call: TRBV18; cdr3_nt: TGTGCCAGCTCACCACTCGGGACAGGGGGCACCGGGGAGCTGTTTTTT; cdr3_aa: CASSPLGTGGTGELFF
d_call: TRBD1; clone_size: .; j_call: TRBJ1-2; v_call: TRBV28; cdr3_nt: TGTGCCAGCGGGGCCAGGGGGCTTGGCTACACCTTC; cdr3_aa: CASGARGLGYTF
d_call: .; clone_size: .; j_call: TRBJ2-7; v_call: TRBV11-1; cdr3_nt: TGTGCCAGCAGCCGCGTCGAGGAGCAGTACTTC; cdr3_aa: CASSRVEEQYF
d_call: .; clone_size: .; j_call: TRBJ2-4; v_call: TRBV9; cdr3_nt: TGTGCCAGCAGCGTCGGGCAGGGCCAGGACATTCAGTACTTC; cdr3_aa: CASSVGQGQDIQYF
d_call: TRBD1; clone_size: .; j_call: TRBJ1-2; v_call: TRBV6-6; cdr3_nt: TGTGCCAGCAGCGACATTAGAGACAGGGACGGTGGCTACACCTTC; cdr3_aa: CASSDIRDRDGGYTF
d_call: TRBD1; clone_size: .; j_call: TRBJ2-3; v_call: TRBV19; cdr3_nt: TGTGCCAGTAGCTCGGGACAGGGACGGGCCCAAGATACGCAGTATTTT; cdr3_aa: CASSSGQGRAQDTQYF
d_call: .; clone_size: few; j_call: TRBJ2-1; v_call: TRBV20-1; cdr3_nt: TGCAGTGCTCCTCGACTCAATGAGCAGTTCTTC; cdr3_aa: CSAPRLNEQFF
d_call: .; clone_size: once; j_call: TRBJ2-5; v_call: TRBV7-7; cdr3_nt: TGTGCTAGCAGTAGATTCGGGGTCCTCTACGAAGAGACCCAGTACTTC; cdr3_aa: CASSRFGVLYEETQYF
d_call: .; clone_size: .; j_call: TRBJ1-2; v_call: TRBV28; cdr3_nt: TGTGCCAGCAGCAGGGGAGAGGATGGCTACACCTTC; cdr3_aa: CASSRGEDGYTF
d_call: .; clone_size: .; j_call: TRBJ1-6; v_call: TRBV30; cdr3_nt: TGTGCCTGGACAGTTAATTCACCCCTCCACTTT; cdr3_aa: CAWTVNSPLHF
d_call: .; clone_size: .; j_call: TRBJ1-1; v_call: TRBV9; cdr3_nt: TGTGCCAGCAGCCCTGGGGGGGGGTTTACTGAAGCTTTCTTT; cdr3_aa: CASSPGGGFTEAFF
d_call: TRBD1; clone_size: .; j_call: TRBJ2-7; v_call: TRBV2; cdr3_nt: TGTGCCAGCAGTCGGGACAGGTTCTCCTACGAGCAGTACTTC; cdr3_aa: CASSRDRFSYEQYF
d_call: .; clone_size: .; j_call: TRBJ1-1; v_call: TRBV28; cdr3_nt: TGTGCCAGCACCAGATATCCCACTGAAGCTTTCTTT; cdr3_aa: CASTRYPTEAFF
d_call: TRBD2; clone_size: .; j_call: TRBJ2-7; v_call: TRBV19; cdr3_nt: TGTGCCAGTAGCACTATAGCGGGGGGCGAATACGAGCGGTACTTC; cdr3_aa: CASSTIAGGEYERYF
d_call: .; clone_size: .; j_call: TRBJ1-2; v_call: TRBV7-9; cdr3_nt: TGTGCCAGCAGCTTGACAGACACTAACTATGGCTACACCTTC; cdr3_aa: CASSLTDTNYGYTF
d_call: TRBD1; clone_size: .; j_call: TRBJ1-2; v_call: TRBV25-1; cdr3_nt: TGTGCCAGCAGTGAGCCGGGACAGGGGGCGTCATCGTTTGGCTACACCTTC; cdr3_aa: CASSEPGQGASSFGYTF
d_call: TRBD1; clone_size: .; j_call: TRBJ1-2; v_call: TRBV11-1; cdr3_nt: TGTGCCAGCAGCTTAAACAGGGGGCCTGGCTACACCTTC; cdr3_aa: CASSLNRGPGYTF
d_call: .; clone_size: .; j_call: TRBJ2-5; v_call: TRBV9; cdr3_nt: TGTGCCAGCAGCGTAGGATTTGAGCGGGCGCAAGAGACCCAGTACTTC; cdr3_aa: CASSVGFERAQETQYF
d_call: TRBD2; clone_size: few; j_call: TRBJ2-5; v_call: TRBV20-1; cdr3_nt: TGCAGTGCTAGTGGTGGACTAGCGGGATTTGGGACCCAGTACTTC; cdr3_aa: CSASGGLAGFGTQYF
d_call: .; clone_size: once; j_call: TRBJ2-1; v_call: TRBV30; cdr3_nt: TGTGCCTGGAGTAACTTCGTATACAATGAGCAGTTCTTC; cdr3_aa: CAWSNFVYNEQFF
d_call: .; clone_size: .; j_call: TRBJ1-6; v_call: TRBV18; cdr3_nt: TGTGCCAGCTCACGTTTCTCGGTCTTGGGTCAGGTTGCAGAAACCCTCCACTTT; cdr3_aa: CASSRFSVLGQVAETLHF
d_call: .; clone_size: few; j_call: TRBJ1-5; v_call: TRBV24-1; cdr3_nt: TGTGCCACCAGTGACCCGACATACAATCAGCCCCAGCATTTT; cdr3_aa: CATSDPTYNQPQHF
d_call: TRBD2; clone_size: .; j_call: TRBJ2-2; v_call: TRBV24-1; cdr3_nt: TGTGCCACCAGTGATTCCCGCCCTGGGCGGGAGAGCACCGGGGAGCTGTTTTTT; cdr3_aa: CATSDSRPGRESTGELFF